The sequence of this TCR beta chain was determined in a study of T cell responses to AZD1222 COVID-19 vaccine. The data were produced by immunoSEQ multiplex PCR, yet TCRdb's version contains in-frame clones alone and is incomplete. The sample includes about 150,000 clones, roughly 93% of them seen just once. Germline lookup yields CDR1 SGHRS and CDR2 YFSETQ. V shed 7 bases and J 6 bases; nucleotides not matched to a gene: 10. The CDR3 loop spans 14 amino acids. With respect to this clone: Its antigen is as yet unknown.

The study, taken as a whole, reports: Spike-specific TCR depth and breadth grew after two AZD1222 doses. Donors were chiefly white British, with a greater number of females, and clonal diversity was perhaps underestimated.

The chain uses TRBV5-1 and TRBJ2-1, with 7 positions matching TRBD2. This sample comprised peripheral blood, obtained 28 days after the second AZD1222 dose. This TCR came from an adult who received the AZD1222 COVID-19 vaccine. The CDR3: CASLAGQVGNEQFF. In nucleotides, the CDR3 is TGCGCCAGCTTAGCGGGTCAAGTGGGCAATGAGCAGTTCTTC. The variable domain in full, completed from reference TRBV5-1 and TRBJ2-1, reads KAGVTQTPRYLIKTRGQQVTLSCSPISGHRSVSWYQQTPGQGLQFLFEYFSETQRNKGNFPGRFSGRQFSNSRSEMNVSTLELGDSALYLCASLAGQVGNEQFFGPGTRLTVL.